This T cell receptor beta chain stems from a study of blood T cells in healthy people across ages. Germline CDR1 reads DFQATT; CDR2 reads SNEGSKA (reference sequence). The CDR3 totals 14 residues. V was pared by 6 bases and J by 0 bases, with 4 bases of the junction left unmatched. With a J-beta primer mix and a sample-barcoded 5' primer, a second PCR ran about 7 to 12 cycles. Carrying 12 random nucleotides, a template-switch adaptor labeled each individual cDNA molecule. Via MiXCR, TCRdb re-called the 5' RACE reads, giving one row per CDR3 protein. Of 800,000 to 950,000 distinct CDR3 sequences listed, 45% to 50% are singletons. This clonotype showed up just a few times. Each donor was a healthy Caucasian individual from Russia, aged roughly 6 to 95.

The rearrangement links TRBV20-1 to TRBJ1-4, with 7 positions matching TRBD1. Sequencing input: blood. This receptor was taken from a man between 25 and 39 years old in good health. CDR3 region: CSARDSPTNEKLFF. The CDR3 DNA sequence: TGCAGTGCCCGGGACAGTCCAACTAATGAAAAACTGTTTTTT.